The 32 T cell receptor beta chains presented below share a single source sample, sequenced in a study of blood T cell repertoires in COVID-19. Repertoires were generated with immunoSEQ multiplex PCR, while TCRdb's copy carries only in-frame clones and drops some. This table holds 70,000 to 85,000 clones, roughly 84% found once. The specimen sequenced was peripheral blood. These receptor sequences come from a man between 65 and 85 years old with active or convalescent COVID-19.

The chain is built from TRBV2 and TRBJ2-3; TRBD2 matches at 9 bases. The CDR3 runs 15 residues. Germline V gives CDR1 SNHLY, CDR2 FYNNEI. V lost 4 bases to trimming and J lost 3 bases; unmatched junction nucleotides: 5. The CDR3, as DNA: TGTGCCAGCAGTGTTCGCGGGGGGGAGACAGATACGCAGTATTTT. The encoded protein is CASSVRGGETDTQYF. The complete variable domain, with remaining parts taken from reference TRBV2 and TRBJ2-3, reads EPEVTQTPSHQVTQMGQEVILRCVPISNHLYFYWYRQILGQKVEFLVSFYNNEISEKSEIFDDQFSVERPDGSNFTLKIRSTKLEDSAMYFCASSVRGGETDTQYFGPGTRLTVL.

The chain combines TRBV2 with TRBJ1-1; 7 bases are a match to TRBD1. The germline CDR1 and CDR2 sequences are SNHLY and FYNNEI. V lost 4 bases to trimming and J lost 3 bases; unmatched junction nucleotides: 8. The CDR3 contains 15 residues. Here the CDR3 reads CASSGLQGTDTEAFF. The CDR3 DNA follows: TGTGCCAGCAGTGGATTACAGGGGACGGACACTGAAGCTTTCTTT.

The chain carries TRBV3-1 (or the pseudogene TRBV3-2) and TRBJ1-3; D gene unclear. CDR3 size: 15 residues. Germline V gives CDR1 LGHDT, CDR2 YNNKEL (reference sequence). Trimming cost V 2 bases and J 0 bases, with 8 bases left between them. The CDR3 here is CASSQRRTSGNTIYF. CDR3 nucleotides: TGTGCCAGCAGCCAACGGAGGACCTCTGGAAACACCATATATTTT.

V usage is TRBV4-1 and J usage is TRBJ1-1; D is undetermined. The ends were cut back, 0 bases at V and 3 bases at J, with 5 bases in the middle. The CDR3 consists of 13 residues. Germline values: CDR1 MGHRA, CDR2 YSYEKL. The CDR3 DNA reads TGCGCCAGCAGCCAAGATCCGGACACTGAAGCTTTCTTT. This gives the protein CASSQDPDTEAFF.

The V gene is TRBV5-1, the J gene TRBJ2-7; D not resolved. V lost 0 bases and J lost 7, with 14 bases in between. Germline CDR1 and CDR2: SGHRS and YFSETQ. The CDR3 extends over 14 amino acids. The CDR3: CASSLDPTTEEQYF. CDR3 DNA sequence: TGCGCCAGCAGCTTGGACCCAACCACGGAGGAGCAGTACTTC.

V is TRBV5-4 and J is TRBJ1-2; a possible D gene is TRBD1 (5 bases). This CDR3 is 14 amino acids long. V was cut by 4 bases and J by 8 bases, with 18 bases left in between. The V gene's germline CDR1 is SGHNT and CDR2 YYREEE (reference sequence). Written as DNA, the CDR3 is TGTGCCAGCAGCCTCCGGGGGTTGCCCGCCGGCTACACCTTC. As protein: CASSLRGLPAGYTF.

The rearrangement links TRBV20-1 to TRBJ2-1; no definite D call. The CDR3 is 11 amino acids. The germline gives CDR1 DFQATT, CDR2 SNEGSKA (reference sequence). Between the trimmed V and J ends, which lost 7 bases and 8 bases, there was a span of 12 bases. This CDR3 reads CSVALMDEQFF. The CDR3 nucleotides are TGCAGTGTAGCTCTGATGGATGAGCAGTTCTTC.

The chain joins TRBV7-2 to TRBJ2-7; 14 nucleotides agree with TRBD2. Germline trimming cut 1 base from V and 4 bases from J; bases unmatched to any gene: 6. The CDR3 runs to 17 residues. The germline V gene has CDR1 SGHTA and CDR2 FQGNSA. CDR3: CASSLEGLAGAPYEQYF. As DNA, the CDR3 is TGTGCCAGCAGCTTAGAGGGACTAGCGGGAGCCCCGTACGAGCAGTACTTC.

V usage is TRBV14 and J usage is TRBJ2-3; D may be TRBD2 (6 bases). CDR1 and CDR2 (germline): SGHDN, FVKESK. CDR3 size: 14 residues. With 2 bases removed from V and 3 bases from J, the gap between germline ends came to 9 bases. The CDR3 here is CASSQRGGTDTQYF. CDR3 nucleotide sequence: TGTGCCAGCAGCCAAAGGGGAGGAACAGATACGCAGTATTTT.

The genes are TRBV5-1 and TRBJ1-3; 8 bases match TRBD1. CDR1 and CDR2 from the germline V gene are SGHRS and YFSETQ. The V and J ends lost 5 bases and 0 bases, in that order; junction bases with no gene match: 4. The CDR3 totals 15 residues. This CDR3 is CASSLTGDSGNTIYF. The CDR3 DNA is TGCGCCAGCAGTTTGACAGGGGACTCTGGAAACACCATATATTTT.

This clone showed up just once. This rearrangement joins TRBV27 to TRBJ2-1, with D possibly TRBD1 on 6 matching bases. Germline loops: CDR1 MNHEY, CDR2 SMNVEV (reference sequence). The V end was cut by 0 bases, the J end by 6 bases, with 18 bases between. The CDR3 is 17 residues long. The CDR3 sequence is CASSLSLRGLPRNEQFF. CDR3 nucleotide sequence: TGTGCCAGCAGTTTATCCCTCAGGGGCCTACCACGCAATGAGCAGTTCTTC.

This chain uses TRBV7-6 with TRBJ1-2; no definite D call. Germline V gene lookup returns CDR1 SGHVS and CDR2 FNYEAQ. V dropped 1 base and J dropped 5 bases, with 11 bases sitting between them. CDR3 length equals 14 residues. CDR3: CASSLDSQTYGYTF. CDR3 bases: TGTGCCAGCAGCTTAGATTCCCAGACTTATGGCTACACCTTC.

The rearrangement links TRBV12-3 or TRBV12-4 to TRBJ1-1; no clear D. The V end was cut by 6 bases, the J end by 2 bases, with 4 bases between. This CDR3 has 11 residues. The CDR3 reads CASRQNTEAFF. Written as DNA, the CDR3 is TGTGCCAGCAGACAAAACACTGAAGCTTTCTTT.

CDR3 region: CASSIPLNQPQHF. DNA of the CDR3: TGTGCCAGTAGTATCCCCCTAAATCAGCCCCAGCATTTT. The rearrangement joins TRBV19 to TRBJ1-5; D not resolved. Germline CDR1 is LNHDA and CDR2 is SQIVND (reference sequence). The germline V and J ends were trimmed by 3 bases and 4 bases, with 7 bases remaining between them. The CDR3 consists of 13 residues.

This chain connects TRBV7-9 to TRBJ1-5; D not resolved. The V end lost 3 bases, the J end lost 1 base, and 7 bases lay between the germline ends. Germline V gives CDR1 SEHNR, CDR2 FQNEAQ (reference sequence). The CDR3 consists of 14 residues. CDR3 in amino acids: CASSFGRSNQPQHF. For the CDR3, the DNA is TGTGCCAGCAGCTTCGGCAGGAGCAATCAGCCCCAGCATTTT.

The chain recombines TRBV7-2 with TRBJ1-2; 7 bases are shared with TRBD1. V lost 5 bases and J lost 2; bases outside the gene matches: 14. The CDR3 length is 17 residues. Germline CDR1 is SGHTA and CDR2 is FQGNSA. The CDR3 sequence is CASSQGITGALNYGYTF. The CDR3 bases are TGTGCCAGCAGCCAGGGGATCACAGGGGCCTTAAACTATGGCTACACCTTC.

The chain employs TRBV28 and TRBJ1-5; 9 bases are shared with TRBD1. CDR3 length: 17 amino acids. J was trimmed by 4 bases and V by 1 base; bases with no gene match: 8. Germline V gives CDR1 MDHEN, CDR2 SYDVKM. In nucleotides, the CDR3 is TGTGCCAGCAGTTTATCTACAGGGGGCTACCAGAATCAGCCCCAGCATTTT. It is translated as CASSLSTGGYQNQPQHF.

The CDR3 nucleotides read TGTGCCAGCAGTTCGGGGTTCTACGAGCAGTACTTC. Residues: CASSSGFYEQYF. The rearrangement uses TRBV28 and TRBJ2-7, with a tentative D call TRBD2 (5 bases). V lost 4 bases to trimming and J lost 3 bases, with 7 bases between them. The CDR3 runs 12 residues. Per germline, CDR1 MDHEN and CDR2 SYDVKM.

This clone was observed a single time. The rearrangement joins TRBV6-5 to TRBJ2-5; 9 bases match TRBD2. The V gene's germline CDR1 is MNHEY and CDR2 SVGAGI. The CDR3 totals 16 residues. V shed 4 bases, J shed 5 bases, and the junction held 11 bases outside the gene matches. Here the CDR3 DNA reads TGTGCCAGCAGTTCCCCTTCAGCGGGGGGCGTGGAGACCCAGTACTTC. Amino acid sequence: CASSSPSAGGVETQYF.

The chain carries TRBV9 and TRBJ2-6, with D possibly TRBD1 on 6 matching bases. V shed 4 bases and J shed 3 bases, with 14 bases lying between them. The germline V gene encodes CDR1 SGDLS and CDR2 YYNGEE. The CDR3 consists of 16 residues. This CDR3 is CASSPPSRGGANVLTF. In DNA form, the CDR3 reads TGTGCCAGCAGCCCCCCCTCCAGGGGTGGGGCCAACGTCCTGACTTTC.

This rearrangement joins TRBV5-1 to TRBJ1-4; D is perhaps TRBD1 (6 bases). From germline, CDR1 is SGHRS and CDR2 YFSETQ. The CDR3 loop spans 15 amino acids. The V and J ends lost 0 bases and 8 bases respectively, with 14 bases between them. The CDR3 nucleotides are TGCGCCAGCAGCTTGGCCGGTGCAGGGGCAGAAAAACTGTTTTTT. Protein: CASSLAGAGAEKLFF.

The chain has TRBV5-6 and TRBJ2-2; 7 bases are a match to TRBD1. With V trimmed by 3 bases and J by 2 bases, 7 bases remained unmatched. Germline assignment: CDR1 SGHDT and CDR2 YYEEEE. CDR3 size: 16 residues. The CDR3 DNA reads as TGTGCCAGCAGCTCCCTAGGGACAGCTAACACCGGGGAGCTGTTTTTT. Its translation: CASSSLGTANTGELFF.

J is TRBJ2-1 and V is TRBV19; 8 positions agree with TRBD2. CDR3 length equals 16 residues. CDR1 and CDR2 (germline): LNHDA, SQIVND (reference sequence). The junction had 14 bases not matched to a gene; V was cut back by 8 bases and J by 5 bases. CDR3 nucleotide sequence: TGTGCCAGTGGGATTCTCCGGGGGGGCGTCCACAATGAGCAGTTCTTC. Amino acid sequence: CASGILRGGVHNEQFF.

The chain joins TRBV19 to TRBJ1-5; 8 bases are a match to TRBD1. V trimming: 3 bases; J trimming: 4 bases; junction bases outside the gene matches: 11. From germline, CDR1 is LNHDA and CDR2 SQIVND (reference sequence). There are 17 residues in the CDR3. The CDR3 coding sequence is TGTGCCAGTAGTATTTACCTCGGACAGGGCGCTAATCAGCCCCAGCATTTT. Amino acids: CASSIYLGQGANQPQHF. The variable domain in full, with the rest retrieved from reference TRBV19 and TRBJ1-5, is DGGITQSPKYLFRKEGQNVTLSCEQNLNHDAMYWYRQDPGQGLRLIYYSQIVNDFQKGDIAEGYSVSREKKESFPLTVTSAQKNPTAFYLCASSIYLGQGANQPQHFGDGTRLSIL.

CDR3 bases: TGCGCCAGCACTGAACGGGACAGAGAAGCTTTCTTT. It translates to CASTERDREAFF. The chain uses TRBV10-2 and TRBJ1-1; 7 bases are shared with TRBD1. This CDR3 contains 12 residues. J was trimmed by 8 bases and V by 7 bases; bases with no gene match: 7. Germline V gene lookup returns CDR1 WSHSY and CDR2 SAAADI.

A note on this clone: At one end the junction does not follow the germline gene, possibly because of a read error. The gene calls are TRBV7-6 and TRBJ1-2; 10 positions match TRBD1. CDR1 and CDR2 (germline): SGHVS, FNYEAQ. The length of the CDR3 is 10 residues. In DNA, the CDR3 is TGTGCCAGCAGCCTGCGGGACAGGGGCTTC. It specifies CASSLRDRGF.

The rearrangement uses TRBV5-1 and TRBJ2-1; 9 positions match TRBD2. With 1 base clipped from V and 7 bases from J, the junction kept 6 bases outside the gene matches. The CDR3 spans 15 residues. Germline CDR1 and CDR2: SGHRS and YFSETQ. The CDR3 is CASSLNAGGQNEQFF. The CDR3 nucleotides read TGCGCCAGCAGCTTGAACGCGGGAGGGCAAAATGAGCAGTTCTTC.

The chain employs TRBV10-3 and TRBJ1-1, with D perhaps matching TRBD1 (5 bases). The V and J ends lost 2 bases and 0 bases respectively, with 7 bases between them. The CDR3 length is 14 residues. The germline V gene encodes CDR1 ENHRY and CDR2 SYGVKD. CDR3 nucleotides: TGTGCCATCAGTGAGGACAGAATGAACACTGAAGCTTTCTTT. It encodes CAISEDRMNTEAFF.

The CDR3 spells CSASDFSESGRGTDTQYF. CDR3 sequence (DNA): TGCAGTGCTAGTGATTTCTCTGAAAGCGGGAGGGGCACAGATACGCAGTATTTT. The chain employs TRBV20-1 and TRBJ2-3, with 10 bases fitting TRBD2. J gave up 1 base and V 3 bases, and 13 bases lay outside the gene matches. In germline, CDR1 is DFQATT, CDR2 SNEGSKA (reference sequence). The CDR3 consists of 18 residues.

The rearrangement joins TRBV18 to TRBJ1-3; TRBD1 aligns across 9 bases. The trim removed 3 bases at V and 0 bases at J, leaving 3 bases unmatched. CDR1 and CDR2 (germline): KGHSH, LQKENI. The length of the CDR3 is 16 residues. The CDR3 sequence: CASSPDRGYSGNTIYF. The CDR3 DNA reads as TGTGCCAGCTCACCGGACAGGGGCTACTCTGGAAACACCATATATTTT. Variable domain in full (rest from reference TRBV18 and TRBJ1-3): NAGVMQNPRHLVRRRGQEARLRCSPMKGHSHVYWYRQLPEEGLKFMVYLQKENIIDESGMPKERFSAEFPKEGPSILRIQQVVRGDSAAYFCASSPDRGYSGNTIYFGEGSWLTVV.

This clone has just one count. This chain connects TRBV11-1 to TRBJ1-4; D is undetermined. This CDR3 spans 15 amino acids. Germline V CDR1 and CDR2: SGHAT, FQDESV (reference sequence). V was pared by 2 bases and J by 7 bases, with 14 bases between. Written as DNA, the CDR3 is TGTGCCAGCAGCTTACCGGGCCCCGGGAGTGAAAAACTGTTTTTT. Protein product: CASSLPGPGSEKLFF.

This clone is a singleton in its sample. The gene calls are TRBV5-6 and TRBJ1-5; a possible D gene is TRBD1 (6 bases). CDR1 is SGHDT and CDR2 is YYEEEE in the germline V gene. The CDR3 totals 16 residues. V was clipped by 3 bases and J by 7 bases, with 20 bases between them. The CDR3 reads CASSSDGGGVGQPQHF. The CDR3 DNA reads TGTGCCAGCAGCTCCGACGGGGGGGGCGTAGGACAGCCCCAGCATTTT.